A selection of T cell receptor beta chains follows, all from one sample in a study of CD8 T cells in Susac syndrome. A single record per CDR3 protein comes from TCRdb applying MiXCR to the immunoSEQ multiplex PCR reads. The sample includes about 400,000 distinct CDR3 sequences, 85% to 90% of them seen just once. The material sequenced was CD8+ T cells from PBMCs. These receptors came from a human donor with multiple sclerosis. Each CDR3 is given with its conserved first and last residue. Fields, in order: clone size, J gene, V gene, D gene, CDR3 protein, CDR3 DNA. D genes are given only for firm matches. Only some rows state a clone size, as once, few, many or a class for expanded clones.

.	TRBJ1-5	TRBV4-1	.	CASSPRTEQKGVSNQPQHF	TGCGCCAGCAGCCCCCGGACAGAGCAGAAAGGTGTTAGCAATCAGCCCCAGCATTTT
.	TRBJ2-7	TRBV4-1	.	CASSQEALGPSSYEQYF	TGCGCCAGCAGCCAAGAGGCCCTGGGACCCAGCTCCTACGAGCAGTACTTC
.	TRBJ2-1	TRBV7-9	TRBD2	CASSRLAGGPSAYNEQFF	TGTGCCAGCAGCCGACTAGCGGGAGGGCCCTCTGCCTACAATGAGCAGTTCTTC
.	TRBJ2-7	TRBV27	TRBD1	CASSLQTGLNYEQYF	TGTGCCAGCAGTTTGCAGACAGGGTTAAACTACGAGCAGTACTTC
.	TRBJ1-2	TRBV20-1	TRBD1	CSPRGGNYGYTF	TGCAGTCCCAGGGGGGGGAACTATGGCTACACCTTC
.	TRBJ2-3	TRBV27	.	CASTQGSGTDTQYF	TGTGCCAGCACACAGGGATCCGGCACAGATACGCAGTATTTT
.	TRBJ2-2	TRBV6-4	.	CASSDEGETGELFF	TGTGCCAGCAGTGACGAGGGGGAAACCGGGGAGCTGTTTTTT
.	TRBJ2-7	TRBV7-9	.	CASSEVLYEQYF	TGTGCCAGCAGCGAGGTGTTGTACGAGCAGTACTTC
.	TRBJ2-5	TRBV6-2/TRBV6-3	.	CASCALEVQETQYF	TGTGCCAGCTGTGCCCTAGAAGTGCAAGAGACCCAGTACTTC
few	TRBJ1-2	TRBV19	.	CASSPPGNGYTF	TGTGCCAGTAGTCCTCCAGGGAATGGCTACACCTTC
.	TRBJ2-7	TRBV7-8	TRBD1	CASSWGTGAFDEQYF	TGTGCCAGCAGCTGGGGGACAGGGGCCTTTGACGAGCAGTACTTC